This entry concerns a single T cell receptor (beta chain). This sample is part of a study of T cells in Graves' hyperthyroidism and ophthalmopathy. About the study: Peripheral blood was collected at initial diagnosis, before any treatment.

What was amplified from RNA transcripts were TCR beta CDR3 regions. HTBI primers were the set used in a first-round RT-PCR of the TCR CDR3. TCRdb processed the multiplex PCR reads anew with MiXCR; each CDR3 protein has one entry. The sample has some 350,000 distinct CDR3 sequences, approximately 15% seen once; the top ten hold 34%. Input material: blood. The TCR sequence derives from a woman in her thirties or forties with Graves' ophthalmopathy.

The chain's CDR3 is CSARDSGDYGYTF. In DNA, the CDR3 is TGCAGTGCTAGAGACTCAGGGGACTATGGCTACACCTTC. The genes are TRBV20-1 and TRBJ1-2, with D possibly matching TRBD1 (6 bases). Germline V gives CDR1 DFQATT, CDR2 SNEGSKA (reference sequence). V lost 0 bases and J 3 bases, leaving 8 bases between the germline ends. This CDR3 has 13 amino acids.